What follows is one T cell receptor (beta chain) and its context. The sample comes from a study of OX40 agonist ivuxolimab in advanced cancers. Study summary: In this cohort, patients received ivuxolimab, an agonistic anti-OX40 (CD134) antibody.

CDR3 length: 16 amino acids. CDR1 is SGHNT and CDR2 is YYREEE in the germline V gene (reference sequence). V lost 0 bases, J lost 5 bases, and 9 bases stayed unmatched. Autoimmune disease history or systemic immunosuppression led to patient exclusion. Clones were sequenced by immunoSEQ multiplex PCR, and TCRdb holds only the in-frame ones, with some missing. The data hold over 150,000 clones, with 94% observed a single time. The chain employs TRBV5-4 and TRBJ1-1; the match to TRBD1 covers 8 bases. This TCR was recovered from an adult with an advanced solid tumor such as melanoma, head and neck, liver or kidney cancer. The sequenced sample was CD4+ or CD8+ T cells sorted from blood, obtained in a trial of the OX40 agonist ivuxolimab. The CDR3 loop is CASSLGSGGARTEAFF. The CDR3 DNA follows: TGTGCCAGCAGCTTGGGGTCAGGGGGCGCGAGGACTGAAGCTTTCTTT.